What follows describes a single T cell receptor (beta chain). Its cognate antigen is unknown. The sample originates from a study of OX40 agonist ivuxolimab in advanced cancers. Study summary: The patients received ivuxolimab by intravenous route every 2 weeks at 0.01 to 10 mg/kg. A diagnosis of hepatocellular carcinoma, melanoma, renal cell or head and neck cancer was present in dose-escalation patients.

Produced via immunoSEQ multiplex PCR; TCRdb's table is partial and in-frame only. The table shows roughly 70,000 clones, with roughly 78% occurring only once. The germline gives CDR1 MDHEN, CDR2 SYDVKM. The V and J ends lost 5 bases and 4 bases respectively, with 15 bases between them. The CDR3 contains 14 residues. Study-wide findings and caveats: Clonal expansion from baseline to week 6 occurred in both CD4+ and CD8+ T cells.

Source: CD4+ or CD8+ T cells sorted from blood, taken in a trial of the OX40 agonist ivuxolimab. The clonotype comes from an adult with an advanced solid tumor such as melanoma, head and neck, liver or kidney cancer. The chain joins TRBV28 to TRBJ2-7, with D possibly TRBD1 on 6 matching bases. The CDR3 nucleotides are TGTGCCAGCAGTAATCCAGGGGCGTCGTACGAGCAGTACTTC. Translation: CASSNPGASYEQYF.